This T cell receptor (beta chain) was identified in a study of cytotoxic CD8 clonotypes in ibrutinib-treated CLL. TCRdb keeps only in-frame clones here, not all; method: immunoSEQ multiplex PCR. The top ten clones hold roughly two fifths of a sample with approximately 50,000 clones, approximately 75% of them seen once. On this clone: Its antigen is unknown.

Study observations and caveats: Investigators sampled sustained-remission and progressing patients at differing times. With treatment, public clonotypes, which were uncommon, either contracted or remained stable.

Around 2 micrograms of genomic DNA (from cryopreserved PBMCs) were used for TCR beta libraries. Trimming cost V 0 bases and J 5 bases, with 3 bases left between them. The CDR3 has 12 residues. Germline-derived CDR1 and CDR2 are SGHTA and FQGNSA. The rearrangement links TRBV7-2 to TRBJ2-3; D ambiguous. The sample consisted of PBMCs, taken after 12 months of ibrutinib treatment. The TCR comes from a human donor with chronic lymphocytic leukemia. The CDR3 DNA reads as TGTGCCAGCAGCTTAGCGCTAGATACGCAGTATTTT. It is translated as CASSLALDTQYF.